Listed below are T cell receptor beta chains from one sample, sequenced in a study of blood T cell repertoires in COVID-19. Clones were read by immunoSEQ multiplex PCR, and TCRdb kept only the in-frame ones, dropping some. The sample shows about 180,000 clones, over 75% of them seen only once. Sequencing used peripheral blood. The receptors shown here come from a man aged 60 to 69 with acute or convalescent COVID-19. Both conserved end residues are part of each CDR3. Each record gives: J gene, clone size, D gene, V gene, CDR3 protein, CDR3 DNA. D genes are given only for firm matches. Clone size is stated in some rows and not others, as once, few, many or a class when expanded.

j_call: TRBJ2-1; clone_size: NA; d_call: NA; v_call: TRBV30; cdr3_aa: CAWRGGVGNEQFF; cdr3_nt: TGTGCCTGGAGGGGGGGTGTAGGGAATGAGCAGTTCTTC
j_call: TRBJ1-4; clone_size: few; d_call: NA; v_call: TRBV19; cdr3_aa: CASSIGVDRRNEKLFF; cdr3_nt: TGTGCCAGTAGTATAGGGGTTGACAGACGGAATGAAAAACTGTTTTTT
j_call: TRBJ1-5; clone_size: NA; d_call: TRBD1; v_call: TRBV2; cdr3_aa: CASNTQGVKDQPQHF; cdr3_nt: TGTGCCAGCAATACTCAGGGGGTGAAAGATCAGCCCCAGCATTTT
j_call: TRBJ2-5; clone_size: NA; d_call: TRBD2; v_call: TRBV5-5; cdr3_aa: CASSLHGLAQETQYF; cdr3_nt: TGTGCCAGCAGCTTACATGGACTAGCCCAAGAGACCCAGTACTTC
j_call: TRBJ2-7; clone_size: NA; d_call: NA; v_call: TRBV7-6; cdr3_aa: CASSSTLHSGGAYEQYF; cdr3_nt: TGTGCCAGCAGCTCTACACTACATAGCGGAGGGGCCTACGAGCAGTACTTC
j_call: TRBJ1-3; clone_size: NA; d_call: TRBD1; v_call: TRBV5-4; cdr3_aa: CASSIQGTGGNTIYF; cdr3_nt: TGTGCCAGCAGCATACAGGGGACCGGAGGCAACACCATATATTTT
j_call: TRBJ2-6; clone_size: NA; d_call: NA; v_call: TRBV4-1; cdr3_aa: CASSQEWTASSGANVLTF; cdr3_nt: TGCGCCAGCAGCCAAGAGTGGACTGCTAGCTCTGGGGCCAACGTCCTGACTTTC
j_call: TRBJ1-1; clone_size: NA; d_call: TRBD1; v_call: TRBV9; cdr3_aa: CASSPGQDGNTEAFF; cdr3_nt: TGTGCCAGCAGCCCCGGACAGGACGGGAACACTGAAGCTTTCTTT
j_call: TRBJ2-1; clone_size: few; d_call: NA; v_call: TRBV9; cdr3_aa: CASSVAGYTEQFF; cdr3_nt: TGTGCCAGCAGCGTAGCAGGGTATACTGAGCAGTTCTTC
j_call: TRBJ2-3; clone_size: NA; d_call: TRBD2; v_call: TRBV9; cdr3_aa: CASSEAGGGDTQYF; cdr3_nt: TGTGCCAGCAGCGAAGCGGGAGGGGGAGATACGCAGTATTTT
j_call: TRBJ2-4; clone_size: NA; d_call: TRBD1; v_call: TRBV5-1; cdr3_aa: CASSTGTGEYIQYF; cdr3_nt: TGCGCCAGCAGCACCGGGACAGGGGAGTACATTCAGTACTTC
j_call: TRBJ2-1; clone_size: NA; d_call: TRBD2; v_call: TRBV27; cdr3_aa: CASSKARVAGGIFEQFF; cdr3_nt: TGTGCCAGCAGTAAAGCTAGAGTGGCGGGAGGGATCTTTGAGCAGTTCTTC
j_call: TRBJ2-2; clone_size: NA; d_call: NA; v_call: TRBV6-5; cdr3_aa: CASSSYAGELFF; cdr3_nt: TGTGCCAGCAGTTCCTACGCCGGGGAGCTGTTTTTT
j_call: TRBJ1-2; clone_size: NA; d_call: NA; v_call: TRBV5-4; cdr3_aa: CASSRDLTDSNYGYTF; cdr3_nt: TGTGCCAGCAGCCGCGACTTGACAGATTCGAACTATGGCTACACCTTC
j_call: TRBJ2-1; clone_size: NA; d_call: TRBD2; v_call: TRBV6-2/TRBV6-3; cdr3_aa: CASSYRASGRGIEQFF; cdr3_nt: TGTGCCAGCAGTTACCGCGCTAGCGGGAGGGGGATTGAGCAGTTCTTC
j_call: TRBJ2-7; clone_size: NA; d_call: NA; v_call: TRBV27; cdr3_aa: CASSLSWRPASAVDEQYF; cdr3_nt: TGTGCCAGCAGTTTATCGTGGCGGCCTGCCTCCGCGGTAGACGAGCAGTACTTC
j_call: TRBJ1-4; clone_size: NA; d_call: TRBD1; v_call: TRBV5-1; cdr3_aa: CASSPDRGRGEKLFF; cdr3_nt: TGCGCCAGCAGCCCCGACAGGGGGCGAGGTGAAAAACTGTTTTTT
j_call: TRBJ2-5; clone_size: NA; d_call: NA; v_call: TRBV2; cdr3_aa: CASSGGEQETQYF; cdr3_nt: TGTGCCAGCAGTGGTGGGGAGCAAGAGACCCAGTACTTC
j_call: TRBJ1-1; clone_size: NA; d_call: NA; v_call: TRBV3-1/TRBV3-2; cdr3_aa: CASSQEHRNTEAFF; cdr3_nt: TGTGCCAGCAGCCAAGAACACCGGAACACTGAAGCTTTCTTT
j_call: TRBJ2-3; clone_size: NA; d_call: NA; v_call: TRBV5-1; cdr3_aa: CASSHPTGNTDTQYF; cdr3_nt: TGCGCCAGCAGCCACCCTACAGGGAACACAGATACGCAGTATTTT
j_call: TRBJ2-7; clone_size: few; d_call: TRBD1; v_call: TRBV9; cdr3_aa: CASSGQTGGPYEQYF; cdr3_nt: TGTGCCAGCAGCGGCCAGACAGGGGGGCCCTACGAGCAGTACTTC
j_call: TRBJ2-3; clone_size: NA; d_call: NA; v_call: TRBV5-1; cdr3_aa: CASKGRGLITDTQYF; cdr3_nt: TGCGCCAGCAAGGGTAGGGGACTGATCACAGATACGCAGTATTTT
j_call: TRBJ2-5; clone_size: NA; d_call: TRBD2; v_call: TRBV11-1; cdr3_aa: CASSRDYLTETQYF; cdr3_nt: TGTGCCAGCAGCCGGGACTACCTGACGGAGACCCAGTACTTC
j_call: TRBJ2-7; clone_size: NA; d_call: NA; v_call: TRBV27; cdr3_aa: CASSLSPSYEQYF; cdr3_nt: TGTGCCAGCAGTTTATCCCCCTCCTACGAGCAATACTTC
j_call: TRBJ1-3; clone_size: NA; d_call: TRBD1; v_call: TRBV3-1/TRBV3-2; cdr3_aa: CASRNTGTGGGTIYF; cdr3_nt: TGTGCCAGCCGCAATACCGGGACAGGGGGCGGCACCATATATTTT
j_call: TRBJ2-1; clone_size: NA; d_call: NA; v_call: TRBV28; cdr3_aa: CASSPDSFYSSYNEQFF; cdr3_nt: TGTGCCAGCAGTCCGGACTCATTTTATAGCTCCTACAATGAGCAGTTCTTC
j_call: TRBJ1-2; clone_size: few; d_call: TRBD1; v_call: TRBV7-9; cdr3_aa: CASSSRQGNYGYTF; cdr3_nt: TGTGCCAGCAGCTCTCGACAGGGGAACTATGGCTACACCTTC
j_call: TRBJ1-1; clone_size: NA; d_call: NA; v_call: TRBV28; cdr3_aa: CASSLVGGGFGAFF; cdr3_nt: TGTGCCAGCAGTTTAGTGGGGGGAGGTTTTGGGGCTTTCTTT
j_call: TRBJ1-1; clone_size: NA; d_call: NA; v_call: TRBV28; cdr3_aa: CASSPGGRTEAFF; cdr3_nt: TGTGCCAGCAGCCCCGGGGGGAGAACTGAAGCTTTCTTT
j_call: TRBJ1-2; clone_size: NA; d_call: TRBD1; v_call: TRBV3-1/TRBV3-2; cdr3_aa: CASSQVEGPPRTGAWANYGYTF; cdr3_nt: TGTGCCAGCAGCCAAGTGGAAGGCCCCCCCCGGACAGGGGCTTGGGCTAACTATGGCTACACCTTC
j_call: TRBJ2-1; clone_size: NA; d_call: TRBD1; v_call: TRBV5-1; cdr3_aa: CASSLDGQVYNEQFF; cdr3_nt: TGCGCCAGCAGCTTGGACGGACAGGTTTACAATGAGCAGTTCTTC
j_call: TRBJ1-6; clone_size: NA; d_call: NA; v_call: TRBV7-2; cdr3_aa: CASSLAMGGNSPLHF; cdr3_nt: TGTGCCAGCAGCTTAGCGATGGGGGGGAATTCACCCCTCCACTTT
j_call: TRBJ1-5; clone_size: NA; d_call: NA; v_call: TRBV6-5; cdr3_aa: CASSLTGNQPQHF; cdr3_nt: TGTGCCAGCAGTTTAACAGGTAACCAGCCCCAGCATTTT
j_call: TRBJ2-7; clone_size: NA; d_call: TRBD2; v_call: TRBV6-1; cdr3_aa: CASSDRSGSSYEQYF; cdr3_nt: TGTGCCAGCAGTGATCGTAGCGGGAGCTCCTACGAGCAGTACTTC
j_call: TRBJ2-7; clone_size: NA; d_call: TRBD1; v_call: TRBV3-1/TRBV3-2; cdr3_aa: CASSQNTRQGLTYEQYF; cdr3_nt: TGTGCCAGCAGCCAAAATACTCGACAGGGGCTTACCTACGAGCAGTACTTC
j_call: TRBJ2-5; clone_size: NA; d_call: NA; v_call: TRBV28; cdr3_aa: CASSRPGGEKTQYF; cdr3_nt: TGTGCCAGCAGCCGTCCCGGGGGTGAGAAGACCCAGTACTTC
j_call: TRBJ2-1; clone_size: NA; d_call: TRBD1; v_call: TRBV28; cdr3_aa: CASNIQGPIYNEQFF; cdr3_nt: TGTGCCAGCAACATACAGGGGCCGATCTACAATGAGCAGTTCTTC
j_call: TRBJ1-1; clone_size: NA; d_call: NA; v_call: TRBV13; cdr3_aa: CASSHLTGPYTEAFF; cdr3_nt: TGTGCCAGCAGCCACCTGACAGGTCCCTACACTGAAGCTTTCTTT
j_call: TRBJ1-5; clone_size: NA; d_call: TRBD1; v_call: TRBV7-2; cdr3_aa: CASSLVLTTGVGGNQPQHF; cdr3_nt: TGTGCCAGCAGCTTAGTTCTGACAACAGGGGTTGGTGGCAATCAGCCCCAGCATTTT
j_call: TRBJ1-1; clone_size: few; d_call: NA; v_call: TRBV5-1; cdr3_aa: CASSPAGGRQMNTEAFF; cdr3_nt: TGCGCCAGCAGCCCCGCCGGGGGACGGCAGATGAACACTGAAGCTTTCTTT
j_call: TRBJ2-4; clone_size: NA; d_call: NA; v_call: TRBV14; cdr3_aa: CASSPSGAKNIQYF; cdr3_nt: TGTGCCAGCAGCCCGTCAGGGGCCAAAAACATTCAGTACTTC